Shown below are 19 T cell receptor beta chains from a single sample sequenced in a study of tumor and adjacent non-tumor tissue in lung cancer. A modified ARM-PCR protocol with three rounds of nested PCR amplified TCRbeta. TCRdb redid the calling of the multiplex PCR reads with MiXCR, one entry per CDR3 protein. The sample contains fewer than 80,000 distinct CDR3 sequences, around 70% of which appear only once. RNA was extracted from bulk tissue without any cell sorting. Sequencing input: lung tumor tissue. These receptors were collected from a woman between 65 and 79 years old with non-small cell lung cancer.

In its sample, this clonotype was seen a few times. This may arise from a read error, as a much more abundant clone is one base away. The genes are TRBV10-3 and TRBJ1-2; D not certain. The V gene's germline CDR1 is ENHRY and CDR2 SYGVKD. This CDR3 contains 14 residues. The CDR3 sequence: CVISESGVLGGYTF. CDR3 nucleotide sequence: TGTGTCATCAGTGAGTCTGGGGTTCTAGGCGGCTACACCTTC.

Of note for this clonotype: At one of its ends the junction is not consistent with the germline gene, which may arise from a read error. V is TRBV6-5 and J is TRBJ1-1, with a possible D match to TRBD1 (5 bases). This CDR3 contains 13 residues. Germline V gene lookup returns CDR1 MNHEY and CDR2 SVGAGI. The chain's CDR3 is CVSSPNYRIEPFF. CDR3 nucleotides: TGTGTCAGCAGCCCCAATTACAGGATTGAACCTTTCTTT.

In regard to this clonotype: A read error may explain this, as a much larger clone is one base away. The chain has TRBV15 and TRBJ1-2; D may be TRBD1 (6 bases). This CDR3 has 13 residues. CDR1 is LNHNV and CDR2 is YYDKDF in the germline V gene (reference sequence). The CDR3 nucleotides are TGTGCCACCAGCAGCGGACAGAGTTATGGCTACATCTTC. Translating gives CATSSGQSYGYIF. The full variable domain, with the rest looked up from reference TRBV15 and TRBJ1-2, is DAMVIQNPRYQVTQFGKPVTLSCSQTLNHNVMYWYQQKSSQAPKLLFHYYDKDFNNEADTPDNFQSRRPNTSFCFLDIRSPGLGDTAMYLCATSSGQSYGYIFGSGTRLTVV.

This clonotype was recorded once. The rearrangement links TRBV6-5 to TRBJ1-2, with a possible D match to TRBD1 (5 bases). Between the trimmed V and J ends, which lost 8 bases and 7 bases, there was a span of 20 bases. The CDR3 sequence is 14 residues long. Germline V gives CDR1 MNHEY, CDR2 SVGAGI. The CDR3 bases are TGTGCCAGCGGGGACGCCGGGACGAACATTGGCTACACCTTC. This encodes CASGDAGTNIGYTF.

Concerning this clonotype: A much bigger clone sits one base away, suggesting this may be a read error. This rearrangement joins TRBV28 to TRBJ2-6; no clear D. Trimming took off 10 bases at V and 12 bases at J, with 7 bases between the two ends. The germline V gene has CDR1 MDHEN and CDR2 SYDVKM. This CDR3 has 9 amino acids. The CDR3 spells CANGSVLTF. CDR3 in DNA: TGTGCCAACGGCTCCGTCCTGACTTTC.

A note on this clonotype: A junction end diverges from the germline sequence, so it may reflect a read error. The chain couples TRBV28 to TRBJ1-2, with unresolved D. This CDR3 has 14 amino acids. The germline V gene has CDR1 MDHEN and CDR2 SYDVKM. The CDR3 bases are TGTACCAGCAGCCTTCAGGAGTCCCACTATGGCTACACCTTC. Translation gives CTSSLQESHYGYTF.

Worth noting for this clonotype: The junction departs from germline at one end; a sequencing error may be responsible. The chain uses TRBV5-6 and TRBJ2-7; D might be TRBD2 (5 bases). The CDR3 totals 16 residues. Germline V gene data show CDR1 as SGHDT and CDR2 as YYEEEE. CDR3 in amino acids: CASSSGKGFFYYEQYF. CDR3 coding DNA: TGTGCCAGCAGCTCGGGAAAGGGTTTCTTCTACTACGAACAGTACTTC. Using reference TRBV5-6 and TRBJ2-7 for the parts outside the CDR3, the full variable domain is DAGVTQSPTHLIKTRGQQVTLRCSPKSGHDTVSWYQQALGQGPQFIFQYYEEEERQRGNFPDRFSGHQFPNYSSELNVNALLLGDSALYLCASSSGKGFFYYEQYFGPGTRLTVT.

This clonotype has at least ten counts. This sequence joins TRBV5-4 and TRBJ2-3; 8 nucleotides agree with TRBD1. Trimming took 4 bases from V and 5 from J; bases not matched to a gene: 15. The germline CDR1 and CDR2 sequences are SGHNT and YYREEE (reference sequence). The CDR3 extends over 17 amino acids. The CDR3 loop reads CASSTGFGAGGLDTQYF. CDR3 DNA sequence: TGTGCCAGCAGCACAGGATTCGGGGCAGGGGGCTTAGATACGCAGTATTTT.

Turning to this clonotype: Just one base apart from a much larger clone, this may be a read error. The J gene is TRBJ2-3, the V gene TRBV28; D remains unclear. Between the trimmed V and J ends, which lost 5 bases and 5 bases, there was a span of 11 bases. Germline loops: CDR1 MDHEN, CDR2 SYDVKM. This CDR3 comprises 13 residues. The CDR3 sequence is CASSPPIVDTQYF. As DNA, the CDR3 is TGTGCCAGCAGTCCTCCCATCGTAGATACGCAGTATTTT. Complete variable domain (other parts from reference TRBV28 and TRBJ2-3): DVKVTQSSRYLVKRTGEKVFLECVQDMDHENMFWYRQDPGLGLRLIYFSYDVKMKEKGDIPEGYSVSREKKERFSLILESASTNQTSMYLCASSPPIVDTQYFGPGTRLTVL.

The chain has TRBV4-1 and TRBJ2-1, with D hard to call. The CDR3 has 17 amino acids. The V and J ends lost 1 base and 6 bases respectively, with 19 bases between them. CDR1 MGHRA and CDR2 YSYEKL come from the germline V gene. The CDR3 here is CASSQVFGAPFPNEQFF. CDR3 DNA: TGCGCCAGCAGCCAAGTTTTCGGAGCTCCATTCCCCAATGAGCAGTTCTTC.

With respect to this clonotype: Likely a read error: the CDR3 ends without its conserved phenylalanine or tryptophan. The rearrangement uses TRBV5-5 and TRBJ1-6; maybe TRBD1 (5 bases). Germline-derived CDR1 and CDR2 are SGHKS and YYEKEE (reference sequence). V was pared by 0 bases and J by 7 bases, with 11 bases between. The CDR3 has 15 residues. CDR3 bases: TGTGCCAGCAGCTTGGTATTGCAGGGAAATTCACCCCTCCACCAT. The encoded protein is CASSLVLQGNSPLHH.

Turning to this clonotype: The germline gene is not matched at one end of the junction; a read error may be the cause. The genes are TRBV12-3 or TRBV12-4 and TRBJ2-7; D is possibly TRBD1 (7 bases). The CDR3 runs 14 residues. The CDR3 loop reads CANSLSGGLNEQYF. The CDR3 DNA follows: TGTGCCAACAGTTTGTCAGGGGGACTGAACGAGCAGTACTTC.

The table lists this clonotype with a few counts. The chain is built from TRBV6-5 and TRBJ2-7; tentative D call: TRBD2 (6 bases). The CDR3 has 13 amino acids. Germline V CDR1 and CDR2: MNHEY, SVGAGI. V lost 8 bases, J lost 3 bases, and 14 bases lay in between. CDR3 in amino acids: CASARRDGYEQYF. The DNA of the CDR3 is TGTGCCAGCGCCCGGCGGGATGGCTACGAGCAGTACTTC.

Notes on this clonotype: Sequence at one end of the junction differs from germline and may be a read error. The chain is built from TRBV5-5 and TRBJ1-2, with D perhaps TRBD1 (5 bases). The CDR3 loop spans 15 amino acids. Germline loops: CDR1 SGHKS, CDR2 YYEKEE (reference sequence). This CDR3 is CASSSDPGTNYGYTF. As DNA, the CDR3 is TGTGCCAGCAGCTCGGACCCAGGGACTAACTATGGCTACACGTTC.

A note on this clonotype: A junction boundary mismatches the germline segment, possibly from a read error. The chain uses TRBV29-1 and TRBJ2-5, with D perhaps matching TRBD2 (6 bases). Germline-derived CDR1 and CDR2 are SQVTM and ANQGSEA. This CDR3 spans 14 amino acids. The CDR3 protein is CIVGRGSGGETQYF. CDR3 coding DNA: TGCATCGTTGGTAGGGGTTCAGGAGGGGAGACCCAGTACTTC.

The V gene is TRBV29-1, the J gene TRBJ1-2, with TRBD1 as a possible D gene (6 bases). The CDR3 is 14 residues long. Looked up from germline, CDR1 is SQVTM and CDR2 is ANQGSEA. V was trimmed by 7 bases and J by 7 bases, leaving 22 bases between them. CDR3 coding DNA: TGCAGCGCCAAAGGCCCTGGGACATGGGGTGGCTACACCTTC. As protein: CSAKGPGTWGGYTF.

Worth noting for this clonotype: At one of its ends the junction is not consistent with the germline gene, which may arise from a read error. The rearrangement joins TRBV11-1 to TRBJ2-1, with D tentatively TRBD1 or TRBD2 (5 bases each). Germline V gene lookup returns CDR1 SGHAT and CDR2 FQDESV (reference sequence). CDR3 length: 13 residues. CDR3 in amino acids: CVSSPGPVGELFF. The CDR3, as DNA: TGTGTCAGCAGCCCGGGACCAGTCGGTGAGCTGTTCTTC.

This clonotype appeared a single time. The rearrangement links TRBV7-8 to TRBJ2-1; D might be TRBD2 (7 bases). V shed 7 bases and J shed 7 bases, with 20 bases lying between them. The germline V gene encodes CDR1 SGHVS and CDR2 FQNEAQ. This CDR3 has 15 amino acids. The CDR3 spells CASNLGGGPGNEQFF. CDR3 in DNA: TGTGCCAGCAACCTAGGGGGAGGGCCTGGGAATGAGCAGTTCTTC.

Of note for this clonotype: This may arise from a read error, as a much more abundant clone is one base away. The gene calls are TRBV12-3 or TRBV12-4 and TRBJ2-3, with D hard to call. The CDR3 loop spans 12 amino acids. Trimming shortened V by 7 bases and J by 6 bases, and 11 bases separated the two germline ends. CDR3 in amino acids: CASTGPADTQYF. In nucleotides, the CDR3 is TGTGCCAGCACCGGGCCCGCGGATACGCAGTATTTT.